This entry describes one T cell receptor (beta chain). Data came from immunoSEQ multiplex PCR; TCRdb stores just in-frame clones and leaves some out. Of about 150,000 clones listed, roughly 82% are singletons. The data are from a study of blood T cell repertoires in COVID-19. This CDR3 has 12 amino acids. CDR1 and CDR2 from the germline V gene are GTSNPN and SVGIG (reference sequence). V was trimmed by 1 base and J by 8 bases, leaving 11 bases between them. Sequencing used peripheral blood. This clonotype was obtained from a man in his sixties or seventies with acute or convalescent COVID-19. The chain links TRBV30 to TRBJ1-2; tentative D call: TRBD1 (6 bases). CDR3 residues: CAWSAGTYGYTF. CDR3 DNA: TGTGCCTGGAGTGCCGGGACATACGGCTACACCTTC.